Sequencing of this T cell receptor (beta chain) was carried out in a study of CD8 T cells in Susac syndrome. Losses at the gene ends were 7 bases for V and 4 bases for J; bases not matched to a gene: 6. The CDR3 spans 13 residues. Germline values: CDR1 SQVTM, CDR2 ANQGSEA. With random hexamers, reverse transcription was performed on about 0.45 to 1 ug of RNA. Using its own MiXCR run on the immunoSEQ multiplex PCR reads, TCRdb lists one record per CDR3 protein. Among under 550,000 distinct CDR3 sequences listed, 75% to 90% were seen once. The sequencing sample was made of CD8+ T cells from PBMCs. The chain recombines TRBV29-1 with TRBJ1-5; 8 bases agree with TRBD1. This sequence originates from a human donor with multiple sclerosis. The CDR3 DNA reads as TGCAGCGCAAGGACAGGGCAAAATCAGCCCCAGCATTTT. It is translated as CSARTGQNQPQHF. The full variable domain, rest sourced from reference TRBV29-1 and TRBJ1-5, is SAVISQKPSRDICQRGTSLTIQCQVDSQVTMMFWYRQQPGQSLTLIATANQGSEATYESGFVIDKFPISRPNLTFSTLTVSNMSPEDSSIYLCSARTGQNQPQHFGDGTRLSIL.